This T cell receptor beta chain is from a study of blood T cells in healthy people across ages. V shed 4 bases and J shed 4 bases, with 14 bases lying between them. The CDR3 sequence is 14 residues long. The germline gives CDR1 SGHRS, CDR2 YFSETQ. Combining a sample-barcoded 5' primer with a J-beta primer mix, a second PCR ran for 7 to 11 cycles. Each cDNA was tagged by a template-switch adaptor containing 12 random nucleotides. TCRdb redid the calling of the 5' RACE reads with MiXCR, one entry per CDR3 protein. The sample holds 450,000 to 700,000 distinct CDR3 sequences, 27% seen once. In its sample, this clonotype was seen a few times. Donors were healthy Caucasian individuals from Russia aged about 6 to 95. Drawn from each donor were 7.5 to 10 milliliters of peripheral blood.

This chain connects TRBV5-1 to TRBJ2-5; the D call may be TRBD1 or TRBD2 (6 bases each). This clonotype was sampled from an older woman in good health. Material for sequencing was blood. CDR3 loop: CASSQFGGSETQYF. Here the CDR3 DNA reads TGCGCCAGCAGCCAGTTCGGGGGCTCAGAGACCCAGTACTTC. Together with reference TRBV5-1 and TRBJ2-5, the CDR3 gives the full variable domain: KAGVTQTPRYLIKTRGQQVTLSCSPISGHRSVSWYQQTPGQGLQFLFEYFSETQRNKGNFPGRFSGRQFSNSRSEMNVSTLELGDSALYLCASSQFGGSETQYFGPGTRLLVL.